This passage covers 20 T cell receptor beta chains from one sample sequenced in a study of PD-L1 blockade in urothelial cancer (dated by TCRdb to about 2017). Libraries were prepared through the immunoSEQ multiplex PCR assay. Imported from immuneACCESS, the table was reduced by TCRdb to in-frame sequences with V and J called. These copies leave out some clones; in studies compared against another copy, an unresolved V gene accounts for under half, and the cause of the remainder is not known. The sample data list around 100,000 clones, and approximately 90% of these were observed just once. Together, the top ten hold 0.8% to 1% of the sample. Sequencing was performed on PBMCs, taken around atezolizumab (anti-PD-L1) treatment. The receptors come from an elderly woman with urothelial cancer.

The V and J genes are TRBV27 and TRBJ2-7; D possibly corresponds to TRBD2 (6 bases). This CDR3 is 16 amino acids long. CDR1 and CDR2 from the germline V gene are MNHEY and SMNVEV (reference sequence). Deletions cut 3 bases from V and 2 bases from J, with 17 bases between. The CDR3 loop is CASSFSARGYAYEQYF. CDR3 DNA: TGTGCCAGCAGTTTCTCTGCCCGGGGGTACGCCTACGAGCAGTACTTC.

The rearrangement uses TRBV27 and TRBJ1-1; D unresolved. The length of the CDR3 is 14 residues. V was trimmed by 5 bases and J by 0 bases, leaving 10 bases between them. The V gene's germline CDR1 is MNHEY and CDR2 SMNVEV (reference sequence). The CDR3 DNA reads TGTGCCAGCAGTCGCCGAGGGTTGAACACTGAAGCTTTCTTT. This encodes CASSRRGLNTEAFF.

In DNA form, the CDR3 reads TGTGCCAGCAGCACTTCCCGCTACGAGCAGTACTTC. This encodes CASSTSRYEQYF. The V gene is TRBV6-1, the J gene TRBJ2-7; unclear D gene. CDR1 MNHNS and CDR2 SASEGT come from the germline V gene. The CDR3 consists of 12 residues. Trimming shortened V by 6 bases and J by 3 bases, and 9 bases separated the two germline ends.

The V gene is TRBV7-2, the J gene TRBJ1-2; perhaps TRBD1 as D (6 bases). Germline lookup yields CDR1 SGHTA and CDR2 FQGNSA. The V gene lost 2 bases and the J gene lost 0 bases, with 16 bases spanning the gap. The CDR3 has 17 amino acids. CDR3 in amino acids: CASSLIAGVGANYGYTF. In DNA form, the CDR3 reads TGTGCCAGCAGCTTAATTGCAGGGGTAGGGGCTAACTATGGCTACACCTTC.

V and J are TRBV5-4 and TRBJ2-2; D is undetermined. Germline CDR1 reads SGHNT; CDR2 reads YYREEE (reference sequence). Trimming took 4 bases from V and 7 from J, leaving 14 bases between them. This CDR3 has 14 amino acids. This CDR3 reads CASSETLRNGELFF. The DNA of the CDR3 is TGTGCCAGCAGCGAAACCTTGCGAAACGGGGAGCTGTTTTTT.

The V and J genes are TRBV7-9 and TRBJ2-1; possibly TRBD2 for D (5 bases). The CDR3 is 13 amino acids. CDR1 and CDR2 from the germline V gene are SEHNR and FQNEAQ (reference sequence). V was cut by 7 bases and J by 6 bases, with 13 bases left in between. This CDR3 is CASNPGTTNEQFF. The CDR3 nucleotides are TGTGCCAGCAATCCGGGAACAACCAATGAGCAGTTCTTC.

This rearrangement joins TRBV9 to TRBJ2-3; 9 bases line up with TRBD2. Germline values: CDR1 SGDLS, CDR2 YYNGEE. This CDR3 comprises 19 residues. The J segment lost 3 bases and the V segment lost 0 bases, leaving 14 bases of the junction unmatched. Here the CDR3 DNA reads TGTGCCAGCAGCGTAGAGGAATTTTGGGTAGCGGGAGTTACAGATACGCAGTATTTT. It yields the protein CASSVEEFWVAGVTDTQYF.

The chain has TRBV7-8 and TRBJ1-1, with 9 bases that match TRBD1. The CDR3 is made up of 13 amino acids. V dropped 5 bases and J dropped 10; count of bases not matched to a gene: 8. The V gene's germline CDR1 is SGHVS and CDR2 FQNEAQ. CDR3 residues: CASSRGQGWAAFF. As DNA, the CDR3 is TGTGCCAGCAGCCGAGGACAGGGGTGGGCAGCTTTCTTT.

This chain links TRBV7-2 with TRBJ2-3; 10 bases match TRBD1. This CDR3 has 15 amino acids. V trimming: 6 bases; J trimming: 7 bases; junction bases outside the gene matches: 10. Per germline, CDR1 SGHTA and CDR2 FQGNSA. The CDR3 protein is CASRRDRGARNTQYF. For the CDR3, the DNA is TGTGCCAGCAGGAGGGACAGGGGAGCCCGCAATACGCAGTATTTT. The full variable domain, its missing parts supplied by reference TRBV7-2 and TRBJ2-3, is GAGVSQSPSNKVTEKGKDVELRCDPISGHTALYWYRQSLGQGLEFLIYFQGNSAPDKSGLPSDRFSAERTGGSVSTLTIQRTQQEDSAVYLCASRRDRGARNTQYFGPGTRLTVL.

The chain uses TRBV7-9 and TRBJ1-1; possibly TRBD1 for D (6 bases). CDR3 length: 15 amino acids. Between the trimmed V and J ends, which lost 2 bases and 9 bases, there was a span of 19 bases. Per germline, CDR1 SEHNR and CDR2 FQNEAQ (reference sequence). Here the CDR3 reads CASSLPQGNALKAFF. DNA for the CDR3: TGTGCCAGCAGCTTACCCCAGGGGAACGCACTGAAAGCTTTCTTT. The full variable domain, completed using reference TRBV7-9 and TRBJ1-1, is DTGVSQNPRHKITKRGQNVTFRCDPISEHNRLYWYRQTLGQGPEFLTYFQNEAQLEKSRLLSDRFSAERPKGSFSTLEIQRTEQGDSAMYLCASSLPQGNALKAFFGQGTRLTVV.

V and J are TRBV5-6 and TRBJ2-5; TRBD2 matches 8 bases. The ends lost 0 bases at V and 5 bases at J; junction bases unmatched: 6. Germline V gene sequence: CDR1 SGHDT, CDR2 YYEEEE. The CDR3 spans 15 residues. The CDR3 is CASSLVGRAGETQYF. CDR3 sequence (DNA): TGTGCCAGCAGCTTGGTCGGGAGGGCCGGGGAGACCCAGTACTTC.

CDR3 protein: CASREPGLVLNEQYF. In DNA form, the CDR3 reads TGTGCCAGCAGGGAACCGGGACTAGTCCTCAACGAGCAGTACTTC. The chain carries TRBV6-1 and TRBJ2-7; 8 bases align to TRBD2. CDR1 and CDR2 from the germline V gene are MNHNS and SASEGT. The CDR3 extends over 15 amino acids. V was clipped by 6 bases and J by 5 bases; unmatched bases: 12.

The genes are TRBV10-3 and TRBJ2-2, with TRBD1 matching 10 bases. Per the germline V gene, CDR1 is ENHRY and CDR2 is SYGVKD. The CDR3 totals 16 residues. The V and J ends lost 6 bases and 3 bases, in that order; junction bases with no gene match: 7. For the CDR3, the DNA is TGTGCCATCAGGGAGGACAGGGGGATGGACACCGGGGAGCTGTTTTTT. Encoded protein: CAIREDRGMDTGELFF.

This chain connects TRBV18 to TRBJ2-1; a possible D gene is TRBD2 (6 bases). V lost 3 bases and J lost 0, with 6 bases in between. CDR3 length: 14 residues. Germline assignment: CDR1 KGHSH and CDR2 LQKENI. CDR3 in DNA: TGTGCCAGCTCACCGACTAGCTCCTACAATGAGCAGTTCTTC. This encodes CASSPTSSYNEQFF.

The J gene is TRBJ2-5, the V gene TRBV2, with D maybe TRBD1 (6 bases). The V end was cut by 8 bases, the J end by 5 bases, with 15 bases between. The germline V gene encodes CDR1 SNHLY and CDR2 FYNNEI. This CDR3 comprises 13 residues. The CDR3 loop reads CASLRTQGETQYF. Written as DNA, the CDR3 is TGTGCCAGCCTGCGGACCCAGGGGGAGACCCAGTACTTC.

About this clone itself: The conserved closing phenylalanine or tryptophan is absent in this CDR3, likely reflecting a read error. No DNA is shown, since the ends of the CDR3 on it are uncertain; the CDR3 is the one TCRdb lists. The V and J genes are TRBV27 and TRBJ2-7; the listed D gene, TRBD2, was not tested against the DNA. The CDR3 totals 12 residues, both ends included. Germline CDR1 and CDR2: MNHEY and SMNVEV (reference sequence). CDR3 sequence: CASSRLAGKPWL.

The rearrangement uses TRBV6-1 and TRBJ2-7, with TRBD2 matching 8 bases. V shed 1 base, J shed 1 base, and the junction held 3 bases outside the gene matches. CDR3 length equals 15 residues. Germline V CDR1 and CDR2: MNHNS, SASEGT. The CDR3 nucleotides are TGTGCCAGCAGTGAAGGGGCTAGCGGGTCCTACGAGCAGTACTTC. Its translation: CASSEGASGSYEQYF.

V and J are TRBV6-1 and TRBJ2-5; TRBD2 matches at 8 bases. The CDR3 consists of 17 residues. Germline assignment: CDR1 MNHNS and CDR2 SASEGT. V lost 2 bases, J lost 5 bases, and 13 bases stayed unmatched. CDR3 protein: CASSESGAGLERETQYF. In DNA form, the CDR3 reads TGTGCCAGCAGTGAAAGTGGAGCGGGACTAGAGAGGGAGACCCAGTACTTC.

The J gene is TRBJ1-2, the V gene TRBV28, with 7 bases fitting TRBD1. Losses at the gene ends were 9 bases for V and 0 bases for J; bases not matched to a gene: 7. Per the germline V gene, CDR1 is MDHEN and CDR2 is SYDVKM. The CDR3 runs 14 residues. CDR3 protein: CASSLGTANYGYTF. CDR3 coding DNA: TGTGCCAGTTCCCTCGGGACAGCTAACTATGGCTACACCTTC.

The CDR3 region is CASSPPPTTEAFF. CDR3 bases: TGTGCCAGCAGCCCCCCCCCGACAACTGAAGCTTTCTTT. This rearrangement joins TRBV28 to TRBJ1-1; the D is unclear. Germline assignment: CDR1 MDHEN and CDR2 SYDVKM. The V end was cut by 6 bases, the J end by 5 bases, with 13 bases between. This CDR3 region has 13 residues. Together with reference TRBV28 and TRBJ1-1, the CDR3 gives the full variable domain: DVKVTQSSRYLVKRTGEKVFLECVQDMDHENMFWYRQDPGLGLRLIYFSYDVKMKEKGDIPEGYSVSREKKERFSLILESASTNQTSMYLCASSPPPTTEAFFGQGTRLTVV.